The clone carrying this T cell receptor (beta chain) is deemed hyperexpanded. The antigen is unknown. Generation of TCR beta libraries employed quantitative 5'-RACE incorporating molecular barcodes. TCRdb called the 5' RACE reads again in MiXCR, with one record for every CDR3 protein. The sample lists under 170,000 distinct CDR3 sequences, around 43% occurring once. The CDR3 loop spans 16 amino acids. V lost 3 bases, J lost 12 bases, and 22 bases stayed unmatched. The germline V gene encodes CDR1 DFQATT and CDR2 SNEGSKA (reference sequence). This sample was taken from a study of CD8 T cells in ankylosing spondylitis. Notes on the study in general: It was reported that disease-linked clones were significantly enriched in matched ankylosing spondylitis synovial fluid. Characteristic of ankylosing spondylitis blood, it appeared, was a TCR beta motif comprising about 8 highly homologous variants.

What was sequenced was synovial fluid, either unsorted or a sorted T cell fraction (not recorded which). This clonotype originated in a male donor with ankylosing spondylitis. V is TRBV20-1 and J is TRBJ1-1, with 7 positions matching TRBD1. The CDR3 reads CSASPVELERQGSSFF. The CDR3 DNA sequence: TGCAGTGCTAGTCCAGTCGAACTAGAAAGACAGGGTTCGTCTTTCTTT.